This is a list of T cell receptor beta chains from one sample in a study of blood T cell repertoires in COVID-19. The assay was immunoSEQ multiplex PCR, and TCRdb's table has in-frame clones only and misses some. The sample includes fewer than 350,000 clones, over 75% of them seen just once. What was sequenced was PBMCs or T cells enriched from blood (not recorded which). The receptors shown here come from a woman aged 25 to 45 who had recovered from COVID-19. CDR3s include the opening cysteine and the closing phenylalanine or tryptophan. A D gene is named only where the DNA matches it firmly. Expanded clones get a size class; other rows say once, few or many, or leave the size out.

len: 14
d_gene: .
j_gene: TRBJ1-6
v_gene: TRBV7-8
abundance: .
CDR3aa: CASSPLNGYSPLHF
CDR3nt: TGTGCCAGCAGCCCCTTGAACGGGTATTCACCCCTCCACTTT

len: 14
d_gene: TRBD1
j_gene: TRBJ2-5
v_gene: TRBV9
abundance: .
CDR3aa: CASSVSGGAETQYF
CDR3nt: TGTGCCAGCAGCGTATCAGGGGGCGCGGAGACCCAGTACTTC

len: 14
d_gene: .
j_gene: TRBJ1-1
v_gene: TRBV19
abundance: once
CDR3aa: CASSMLAGFTEAFF
CDR3nt: TGTGCCAGTAGTATGTTAGCGGGGTTTACTGAAGCTTTCTTT

len: 14
d_gene: TRBD1
j_gene: TRBJ1-6
v_gene: TRBV5-3
abundance: .
CDR3aa: CARSTGTGSSPLHF
CDR3nt: TGTGCCAGAAGCACCGGGACAGGGTCTTCACCCCTCCACTTT

len: 14
d_gene: .
j_gene: TRBJ1-2
v_gene: TRBV10-3
abundance: .
CDR3aa: CAISESQGGNGYTF
CDR3nt: TGTGCCATCAGTGAGTCTCAGGGAGGGAATGGCTACACCTTC

len: 15
d_gene: TRBD1
j_gene: TRBJ2-6
v_gene: TRBV18
abundance: .
CDR3aa: CASSLQGTGANVLTF
CDR3nt: TGTGCCAGCTCACTACAGGGGACTGGGGCCAACGTCCTGACTTTC

len: 14
d_gene: TRBD1
j_gene: TRBJ1-5
v_gene: TRBV28
abundance: .
CDR3aa: CASRGQGGNQPQHF
CDR3nt: TGTGCCAGCAGGGGACAGGGAGGGAATCAGCCCCAGCATTTT

len: 16
d_gene: .
j_gene: TRBJ2-7
v_gene: TRBV4-3
abundance: .
CDR3aa: CASSQELSAASYEQYF
CDR3nt: TGCGCCAGCAGCCAAGAATTGAGCGCCGCGTCCTACGAGCAGTACTTC

len: 15
d_gene: .
j_gene: TRBJ1-2
v_gene: TRBV28
abundance: .
CDR3aa: CASSFDRTFNYGYTF
CDR3nt: TGTGCCAGCAGTTTCGACAGGACCTTTAACTATGGCTACACCTTC

len: 13
d_gene: TRBD1
j_gene: TRBJ2-1
v_gene: TRBV12-3/TRBV12-4
abundance: .
CDR3aa: CASRRDSINEQFF
CDR3nt: TGTGCCAGCAGGAGGGACAGTATAAATGAGCAGTTCTTC

len: 15
d_gene: TRBD1
j_gene: TRBJ1-1
v_gene: TRBV24-1
abundance: .
CDR3aa: CATSESGTANTEAFF
CDR3nt: TGTGCCACCAGTGAGTCCGGGACAGCGAACACTGAAGCTTTCTTT

len: 15
d_gene: TRBD2
j_gene: TRBJ2-1
v_gene: TRBV7-9
abundance: .
CDR3aa: CASSAAAGGYNEQFF
CDR3nt: TGTGCCAGCAGCGCGGCAGCGGGAGGGTACAATGAGCAGTTCTTC

len: 17
d_gene: .
j_gene: TRBJ2-1
v_gene: TRBV18
abundance: .
CDR3aa: CASSPLGGASSYNEQFF
CDR3nt: TGTGCCAGCTCACCCCTCGGCGGGGCTAGCTCCTACAATGAGCAGTTCTTC

len: 15
d_gene: .
j_gene: TRBJ2-7
v_gene: TRBV2
abundance: .
CDR3aa: CASSEDLGEAYEQYF
CDR3nt: TGTGCCAGCAGCGAAGACTTAGGGGAGGCCTACGAGCAGTACTTC

len: 18
d_gene: TRBD1
j_gene: TRBJ1-4
v_gene: TRBV27
abundance: .
CDR3aa: CASSLRGGRPATNEKLFF
CDR3nt: TGTGCCAGCAGTTTACGAGGGGGCCGACCTGCAACTAATGAAAAACTGTTTTTT

len: 12
d_gene: .
j_gene: TRBJ1-5
v_gene: TRBV27
abundance: .
CDR3aa: CASSPSNQPQHF
CDR3nt: TGTGCCAGCAGTCCTTCGAATCAGCCCCAGCATTTT

len: 14
d_gene: .
j_gene: TRBJ1-6
v_gene: TRBV7-3
abundance: .
CDR3aa: CASSPWAGASPLHF
CDR3nt: TGTGCCAGCAGCCCCTGGGCAGGGGCTTCACCCCTCCACTTT

len: 15
d_gene: .
j_gene: TRBJ2-5
v_gene: TRBV5-8
abundance: .
CDR3aa: CASSFNLGLQETQYF
CDR3nt: TGTGCCAGCAGCTTCAATCTAGGACTCCAAGAGACCCAGTACTTC

len: 16
d_gene: TRBD1
j_gene: TRBJ1-6
v_gene: TRBV27
abundance: few
CDR3aa: CASSLGQYNFNSPLHF
CDR3nt: TGTGCCAGCAGTTTGGGACAGTACAATTTTAATTCACCCCTCCACTTT

len: 15
d_gene: .
j_gene: TRBJ2-1
v_gene: TRBV19
abundance: .
CDR3aa: CASTRAGATHNEQFF
CDR3nt: TGTGCCAGTACGCGGGCGGGGGCCACACACAATGAGCAGTTCTTC

len: 14
d_gene: TRBD1
j_gene: TRBJ1-1
v_gene: TRBV4-3
abundance: .
CDR3aa: CASSPPDREDEAFF
CDR3nt: TGCGCCAGCAGCCCCCCGGACAGGGAGGATGAAGCTTTCTTT

len: 13
d_gene: TRBD2
j_gene: TRBJ2-7
v_gene: TRBV27
abundance: .
CDR3aa: CASSLLADYEQYF
CDR3nt: TGTGCCAGCAGTCTCCTAGCGGACTACGAGCAGTACTTC

len: 12
d_gene: .
j_gene: TRBJ2-3
v_gene: TRBV10-1
abundance: .
CDR3aa: CASSETGRAQYF
CDR3nt: TGCGCCAGCAGTGAAACAGGGAGGGCGCAGTATTTT

len: 14
d_gene: TRBD2
j_gene: TRBJ2-5
v_gene: TRBV2
abundance: once
CDR3aa: CASGRGVYQETQYF
CDR3nt: TGTGCCAGCGGGCGGGGGGTGTACCAAGAGACCCAGTACTTC

len: 14
d_gene: .
j_gene: TRBJ2-7
v_gene: TRBV19
abundance: .
CDR3aa: CASRSTGTTYEQYF
CDR3nt: TGTGCCAGTCGGAGCACAGGGACTACCTACGAGCAGTACTTC

len: 15
d_gene: TRBD2
j_gene: TRBJ2-3
v_gene: TRBV5-1
abundance: .
CDR3aa: CASSQAGGHADTQYF
CDR3nt: TGCGCCAGCAGCCAAGCGGGGGGGCACGCAGATACGCAGTATTTT

len: 13
d_gene: .
j_gene: TRBJ2-1
v_gene: TRBV12-3/TRBV12-4
abundance: .
CDR3aa: CASSLLADNEQFF
CDR3nt: TGTGCCAGCAGTTTATTAGCGGACAATGAGCAGTTCTTC

len: 16
d_gene: TRBD1
j_gene: TRBJ1-2
v_gene: TRBV9
abundance: .
CDR3aa: CASSVADKGARYGYTF
CDR3nt: TGTGCCAGCAGCGTCGCGGATAAGGGGGCGCGCTATGGCTACACCTTC

len: 13
d_gene: .
j_gene: TRBJ1-2
v_gene: TRBV19
abundance: .
CDR3aa: CASSQTGDYGYTF
CDR3nt: TGTGCCAGTAGCCAGACGGGGGACTATGGCTACACCTTC